This entry lists 7 T cell receptor beta chains sequenced from one sample in a study of T cells in Graves' hyperthyroidism and ophthalmopathy. TCR beta CDR3 regions were amplified from RNA transcripts. The TCR CDR3 first-round RT-PCR relied on the HTBI primer set. MiXCR was run by TCRdb on the multiplex PCR reads, yielding one entry per CDR3 protein. The table has approximately 610,000 distinct CDR3 sequences, around 17% seen once. Material for sequencing was blood. The origin of the receptors is a woman under 30 with Graves' hyperthyroidism.

This clonotype appeared a few times. This chain joins TRBV2 and TRBJ1-6; TRBD1 might be the D (5 bases). The CDR3 loop spans 15 amino acids. Trimming pared 5 bases from V and 5 bases from J, leaving 13 bases between. The germline gives CDR1 SNHLY, CDR2 FYNNEI. The CDR3 loop is CASSLRDGDNSPLHF. CDR3 nucleotide sequence: TGTGCCAGCAGTCTCCGGGACGGAGATAATTCACCCCTCCACTTT.

The table lists this clonotype with a few counts. The chain uses TRBV20-1 and TRBJ2-3; TRBD2 agrees at 10 bases. Trimming cost V 0 bases and J 0 bases; bases outside gene matches: 12. This CDR3 has 19 residues. Germline V gene sequence: CDR1 DFQATT, CDR2 SNEGSKA (reference sequence). In DNA, the CDR3 is TGCAGTGCTAGAGAAAGATTACTAGCGGGAAGTTCTAGCACAGATACGCAGTATTTT. Encoded protein: CSARERLLAGSSSTDTQYF.

V is TRBV5-1 and J is TRBJ2-7; TRBD2 might be the D (5 bases). The V gene's germline CDR1 is SGHRS and CDR2 YFSETQ. The CDR3 covers 15 residues. With 2 bases removed from V and 8 bases from J, the gap between germline ends came to 20 bases. The CDR3 reads CASSLGGRNPVQQYF. The CDR3 DNA sequence: TGCGCCAGCAGCTTAGGAGGTAGAAACCCAGTCCAGCAGTACTTC. Filled out from reference TRBV5-1 and TRBJ2-7, the complete variable domain reads KAGVTQTPRYLIKTRGQQVTLSCSPISGHRSVSWYQQTPGQGLQFLFEYFSETQRNKGNFPGRFSGRQFSNSRSEMNVSTLELGDSALYLCASSLGGRNPVQQYFGPGTRLTVT.

This clonotype was seen at least ten times. V usage is TRBV28 and J usage is TRBJ2-4; 9 bases align to TRBD1. From germline, CDR1 is MDHEN and CDR2 SYDVKM. This CDR3 comprises 15 residues. Losses at the gene ends were 3 bases for V and 7 bases for J; bases not matched to a gene: 7. The chain's CDR3 is CASSFTGGAGNIQYF. The CDR3 nucleotides are TGTGCCAGCAGTTTTACAGGGGGCGCAGGGAACATTCAGTACTTC. Filled out from reference TRBV28 and TRBJ2-4, the complete variable domain reads DVKVTQSSRYLVKRTGEKVFLECVQDMDHENMFWYRQDPGLGLRLIYFSYDVKMKEKGDIPEGYSVSREKKERFSLILESASTNQTSMYLCASSFTGGAGNIQYFGAGTRLSVL.

This chain links TRBV12-3 or TRBV12-4 with TRBJ1-5; possible D gene TRBD1, 5 bases. Trimming shortened V by 2 bases and J by 0 bases, and 8 bases separated the two germline ends. The CDR3 runs to 15 residues. This CDR3 is CASSLRTISNQPQHF. The CDR3 nucleotides are TGTGCCAGCAGTTTAAGGACAATTAGCAATCAGCCCCAGCATTTT.

The chain couples TRBV12-5 to TRBJ1-5, with D perhaps matching TRBD1 (5 bases). Trimming took off 7 bases at V and 7 bases at J, with 14 bases between the two ends. Germline V gives CDR1 LGHNT, CDR2 FRNRAP. This CDR3 has 13 residues. CDR3 protein: CASATSGTQPQHF. CDR3 nucleotide sequence: TGTGCTAGTGCAACCTCCGGGACCCAGCCCCAGCATTTT.

This clonotype was counted between two and nine times. The rearrangement joins TRBV4-1 to TRBJ1-3; D unclear. Germline V gene lookup returns CDR1 MGHRA and CDR2 YSYEKL. V lost 5 bases and J lost 10, with 9 bases in between. The CDR3 runs 11 residues. DNA for the CDR3: TGCGCCAGCAGCTCCCTATCGACCATATATTTT. It codes for CASSSLSTIYF.